This TCR beta chain is from a study of blood T cell repertoires in COVID-19. Looking at the study overall: T cells, B-cell-depleted T cells, or PBMCs provided the cDNA or gDNA that served as material.

The CDR3 spans 15 residues. Trimming took 5 bases from V and 5 from J, leaving 19 bases between them. CDR1 is LNHDA, CDR2 SQIVND, per germline (reference sequence). Sequenced by immunoSEQ multiplex PCR; TCRdb stores in-frame clones only, minus some. This sample has 100,000 to 150,000 clones; 88% occur once, and the top ten carry approximately 1.1%. The gene calls are TRBV19 and TRBJ2-7, with D tentatively TRBD2 (6 bases). This receptor was obtained from an elderly woman with acute or convalescent COVID-19. Specimen: peripheral blood. The CDR3 region is CASSLASGASHEQYF. For the CDR3, the DNA is TGTGCCAGTAGTTTGGCATCGGGAGCTTCCCACGAGCAGTACTTC. Using reference TRBV19 and TRBJ2-7 for the parts outside the CDR3, the full variable domain is DGGITQSPKYLFRKEGQNVTLSCEQNLNHDAMYWYRQDPGQGLRLIYYSQIVNDFQKGDIAEGYSVSREKKESFPLTVTSAQKNPTAFYLCASSLASGASHEQYFGPGTRLTVT.